Following are 27 T cell receptor beta chains from one sample sequenced in a study of CD8 T cells in Susac syndrome. It was with random hexamers that roughly 0.45 to 1 ug RNA was reverse transcribed. TCRdb recomputed calls from the immunoSEQ multiplex PCR reads with MiXCR, one row per CDR3 protein. The sample contains approximately 180,000 distinct CDR3 sequences, about 94% of which appear only once. The material sequenced was CD4+ T cells from PBMCs. These receptors were taken from a human donor with Susac syndrome.

The chain joins TRBV20-1 to TRBJ2-1; D is perhaps TRBD2 (5 bases). The germline V and J ends were trimmed by 0 bases and 9 bases, with 9 bases remaining between them. Germline CDR1 and CDR2: DFQATT and SNEGSKA (reference sequence). The CDR3 is 12 residues long. The CDR3 DNA follows: TGCAGTGCTAGAGATCTCAGCGGTGAGCAGTTCTTC. It specifies CSARDLSGEQFF.

The chain uses TRBV7-2 and TRBJ1-2; no firm D call. The germline V and J ends were trimmed by 5 bases and 7 bases, with 17 bases remaining between them. In germline, CDR1 is SGHTA, CDR2 FQGNSA. The CDR3 has 14 amino acids. The CDR3 sequence: CASSLGGRISGYTF. CDR3 bases: TGTGCCAGCAGCCTTGGCGGCAGAATCTCTGGCTACACCTTC. Full variable domain (outside the CDR3, taken from reference TRBV7-2 and TRBJ1-2): GAGVSQSPSNKVTEKGKDVELRCDPISGHTALYWYRQSLGQGLEFLIYFQGNSAPDKSGLPSDRFSAERTGGSVSTLTIQRTQQEDSAVYLCASSLGGRISGYTFGSGTRLTVV.

This rearrangement joins TRBV30 to TRBJ2-7; 7 bases map to TRBD2. Germline CDR1 reads GTSNPN; CDR2 reads SVGIG (reference sequence). Unmatched junction bases numbered 9, after V lost 5 bases and J lost 5 bases. The CDR3 loop spans 13 amino acids. CDR3 in amino acids: CAWAREELDEQYF. CDR3 nucleotides: TGTGCCTGGGCTCGGGAGGAACTCGACGAGCAGTACTTC.

This chain joins TRBV5-1 and TRBJ2-3; possible D gene TRBD2, 5 bases. V lost 6 bases and J lost 2, with 19 bases in between. CDR3 size: 16 residues. Germline V gene lookup returns CDR1 SGHRS and CDR2 YFSETQ. CDR3 in DNA: TGCGCCAGCAACCAGGTGGAGGTCGGGGTCACAGATACGCAGTATTTT. Its protein is CASNQVEVGVTDTQYF.

The chain links TRBV18 to TRBJ2-2; TRBD2 matches at 8 bases. The trim removed 3 bases at V and 4 bases at J, leaving 4 bases unmatched. Looked up from germline, CDR1 is KGHSH and CDR2 is LQKENI. CDR3 length: 15 amino acids. CDR3 DNA: TGTGCCAGCTCACCCAGAACTAGCGGCACCGGGGAGCTGTTTTTT. Translation: CASSPRTSGTGELFF.

V gene TRBV7-2 combines with J gene TRBJ2-3; maybe TRBD2 (6 bases). V shed 7 bases and J shed 2 bases, with 19 bases lying between them. CDR1 and CDR2 from the germline V gene are SGHTA and FQGNSA. The CDR3 totals 16 residues. Written as DNA, the CDR3 is TGTGCCAGCAACGCACAGCCCGGGACTCTCACAGATACGCAGTATTTT. Translated: CASNAQPGTLTDTQYF.

The chain links TRBV20-1 to TRBJ2-5; a weak D match, TRBD1 (6 bases). The CDR3 has 12 residues. Germline CDR1 reads DFQATT; CDR2 reads SNEGSKA (reference sequence). V was pared by 5 bases and J by 5 bases, with 12 bases between. DNA for the CDR3: TGCAGTGCTGGGGGACAAGGGGAGACCCAGTACTTC. Amino acids: CSAGGQGETQYF.

The V and J genes are TRBV7-2 and TRBJ1-4; 7 bases are shared with TRBD1. This CDR3 is built from 19 residues. CDR1 is SGHTA, CDR2 FQGNSA, per germline. Germline trimming cut 1 base from V and 0 bases from J; bases unmatched to any gene: 11. The CDR3 sequence is CASSLEGRGFGATNEKLFF. The CDR3 DNA is TGTGCCAGCAGCTTAGAGGGCAGGGGGTTCGGAGCAACTAATGAAAAACTGTTTTTT.

The V and J genes are TRBV4-2 and TRBJ1-1, with D unclear. The V end lost 1 base, the J end lost 7 bases, and 16 bases lay between the germline ends. CDR3 size: 15 residues. The V gene's germline CDR1 is LGHNA and CDR2 YNFKEQ. The CDR3 DNA is TGTGCCAGCAGCCAAGCCGACCGACGAATCCTTGAAGCTTTCTTT. Protein: CASSQADRRILEAFF.

The chain joins TRBV6-5 to TRBJ2-7; D perhaps matches TRBD2 (6 bases). Germline V gene sequence: CDR1 MNHEY, CDR2 SVGAGI. This CDR3 comprises 14 residues. Between the trimmed V and J ends, which lost 4 bases and 0 bases, there was a span of 10 bases. Written as DNA, the CDR3 is TGTGCCAGCAGTTCCGGGGGAAGCTCCTACGAGCAGTACTTC. Its protein product is CASSSGGSSYEQYF.

The V call is TRBV28, the J call TRBJ1-5; TRBD1 matches 7 bases. Losses at the gene ends were 6 bases for V and 3 bases for J; bases not matched to a gene: 5. The CDR3 spans 14 residues. The germline gives CDR1 MDHEN, CDR2 SYDVKM. DNA of the CDR3: TGTGCCAGCAGCCAGGGGGGAAACAATCAGCCCCAGCATTTT. This sequence encodes CASSQGGNNQPQHF.

V usage is TRBV6-1 and J usage is TRBJ2-7, with 10 positions matching TRBD1. Per the germline V gene, CDR1 is MNHNS and CDR2 is SASEGT. This CDR3 is built from 15 residues. J was trimmed by 3 bases and V by 5 bases; bases with no gene match: 7. The CDR3 region is CASSKRQGAIYEQYF. DNA for the CDR3: TGTGCCAGCAGTAAGCGACAGGGGGCCATCTACGAGCAGTACTTC.

The J gene is TRBJ2-7, the V gene TRBV12-3 or TRBV12-4; D unclear. CDR3 length: 13 residues. V lost 3 bases to trimming and J lost 0 bases, with 6 bases between them. The CDR3, as DNA: TGTGCCAGCAGTTTTTCGAGCTCCTACGAGCAGTACTTC. It encodes CASSFSSSYEQYF.

The rearrangement joins TRBV5-1 to TRBJ2-7; no firm D call. The CDR3 consists of 14 residues. Trimming removed 3 bases from V and 0 bases from J, with 10 bases in between. CDR1 and CDR2 from the germline V gene are SGHRS and YFSETQ. The DNA for the CDR3 is TGCGCCAGCAGCTACAAGGCCAGCTCCTACGAGCAGTACTTC. It yields the protein CASSYKASSYEQYF.

CDR3 protein: CASSGDATEAFF. CDR3 DNA: TGTGCCAGCAGTGGGGACGCCACTGAAGCTTTCTTT. This chain links TRBV6-1 with TRBJ1-1; TRBD1 is a possible D gene (5 bases). The V gene's germline CDR1 is MNHNS and CDR2 SASEGT. Trimming took 4 bases from V and 4 from J, leaving 7 bases between them. This CDR3 is 12 amino acids long.

The rearrangement links TRBV2 to TRBJ2-7; D is perhaps TRBD2 (5 bases). The ends were cut back, 2 bases at V and 3 bases at J, with 11 bases in the middle. CDR3 length: 14 residues. Germline-derived CDR1 and CDR2 are SNHLY and FYNNEI. The CDR3 loop reads CASSETLGVYEQYF. The CDR3 DNA reads TGTGCCAGCAGTGAAACCCTGGGAGTCTACGAGCAGTACTTC.

J is TRBJ1-1 and V is TRBV7-9; unclear D gene. Germline-derived CDR1 and CDR2 are SEHNR and FQNEAQ (reference sequence). CDR3 length: 16 residues. The V and J ends lost 1 base and 5 bases respectively, with 17 bases between them. The CDR3 DNA sequence: TGTGCCAGCAGCTTAGAGTTCTCGAGGCGGCGGACTGAAGCTTTCTTT. This translates into CASSLEFSRRRTEAFF.

This chain joins TRBV7-9 and TRBJ1-2; D is undetermined. Trimming took 3 bases from V and 3 from J, leaving 8 bases between them. The CDR3 has 13 amino acids. CDR1 is SEHNR and CDR2 is FQNEAQ in the germline V gene (reference sequence). CDR3 loop: CASSFGEDYGYTF. The CDR3 DNA is TGTGCCAGCAGCTTTGGGGAGGACTATGGCTACACCTTC. Based on the CDR3 plus reference TRBV7-9 and TRBJ1-2, the full variable domain is DTGVSQNPRHKITKRGQNVTFRCDPISEHNRLYWYRQTLGQGPEFLTYFQNEAQLEKSRLLSDRFSAERPKGSFSTLEIQRTEQGDSAMYLCASSFGEDYGYTFGSGTRLTVV.

In this sample, this clonotype turned up once. The chain links TRBV7-8 to TRBJ1-2, with TRBD1 identical over 9 bases. From germline, CDR1 is SGHVS and CDR2 FQNEAQ. The CDR3 sequence is 16 residues long. The V gene end was trimmed by 5 bases and the J gene end by 2 bases; junction bases not matched to a gene: 9. CDR3 sequence: CASSDETGGVNYGYTF. CDR3 nucleotides: TGTGCCAGCAGCGACGAGACAGGGGGAGTGAACTATGGCTACACCTTC.

The V gene is TRBV5-1, the J gene TRBJ1-2; TRBD1 agrees at 7 bases. CDR1 SGHRS and CDR2 YFSETQ come from the germline V gene. The CDR3 covers 16 residues. V was pared by 4 bases and J by 0 bases, with 9 bases of the junction left unmatched. Here the CDR3 DNA reads TGCGCCAGCAGCCTCCCCCGACAGGGCCCTAACTATGGCTACACCTTC. This encodes CASSLPRQGPNYGYTF. Using reference TRBV5-1 and TRBJ1-2 for the parts outside the CDR3, the full variable domain is KAGVTQTPRYLIKTRGQQVTLSCSPISGHRSVSWYQQTPGQGLQFLFEYFSETQRNKGNFPGRFSGRQFSNSRSEMNVSTLELGDSALYLCASSLPRQGPNYGYTFGSGTRLTVV.

The V gene is TRBV20-1, the J gene TRBJ2-5, with 9 bases identical to TRBD1. The CDR3 contains 16 residues. Germline V lookup: CDR1 DFQATT, CDR2 SNEGSKA (reference sequence). The junction had 12 bases not matched to a gene; V was cut back by 5 bases and J by 2 bases. CDR3 protein: CSALTPRDRAQETQYF. CDR3 in DNA: TGCAGTGCTCTAACACCCCGGGACAGGGCACAAGAGACCCAGTACTTC.

The rearrangement links TRBV6-2 or TRBV6-3 to TRBJ2-7; D unresolved. From germline, CDR1 is MNHEY and CDR2 SVGEGT. The CDR3 is 12 residues long. The V gene lost 2 bases and the J gene lost 2 bases, with 4 bases spanning the gap. CDR3 coding DNA: TGTGCCAGCAGTTACCACCCCTACGAGCAGTACTTC. Its translation is CASSYHPYEQYF.

The gene calls are TRBV6-1 and TRBJ2-1; no clear D gene. The CDR3 contains 12 residues. V was clipped by 6 bases and J by 2 bases, with 5 bases between them. CDR1 and CDR2 from the germline V gene are MNHNS and SASEGT. The CDR3 here is CASSPTYNEQFF. The CDR3 coding sequence is TGTGCCAGCAGCCCGACCTACAATGAGCAGTTCTTC.

The V and J genes are TRBV28 and TRBJ2-4; the D gene is possibly TRBD1 (6 bases). The CDR3 totals 19 residues. The germline V and J ends were trimmed by 4 bases and 0 bases, with 22 bases remaining between them. Per germline, CDR1 MDHEN and CDR2 SYDVKM. CDR3 DNA sequence: TGTGCCAGCAGTTACGCCCACGGGACATTCCTACTAGCCAAAAACATTCAGTACTTC. Its translation is CASSYAHGTFLLAKNIQYF.

The chain employs TRBV4-3 and TRBJ2-4, with unresolved D. Germline lookup yields CDR1 LGHNA and CDR2 YSLEER. V was trimmed by 0 bases and J by 2 bases, leaving 8 bases between them. The CDR3 runs 15 residues. The CDR3 DNA reads TGCGCCAGCAGCCAAGAGTTAGATACCAAAAACATTCAGTACTTC. Residues: CASSQELDTKNIQYF.

The chain links TRBV9 to TRBJ1-5; no reliable D call. The CDR3 totals 13 residues. Trimming stripped 0 bases from V and 5 bases from J, with 6 bases between. CDR1 and CDR2 (germline): SGDLS, YYNGEE. The CDR3 coding sequence is TGTGCCAGCAGCGTAGGGCCTGATCAGCCCCAGCATTTT. It translates to CASSVGPDQPQHF.

Comments on this clonotype: The missing conserved phenylalanine or tryptophan at the end of this CDR3 makes a read error likely. This chain joins TRBV5-6 and TRBJ1-2, with TRBD1 matching over 10 bases. V shed 2 bases, J shed 6 bases, and the junction held 10 bases outside the gene matches. CDR3 length: 16 amino acids. The germline V gene has CDR1 SGHDT and CDR2 YYEEEE. CDR3 region: CASSFRDRGTRDGYTL. The CDR3 nucleotides are TGTGCCAGCAGCTTTCGGGACAGGGGCACCAGGGATGGCTACACCCTC.